This entry lists 19 T cell receptor beta chains sequenced from one sample in a study of cytomegalovirus exposure and HLA in healthy donors. PCR employed 60 Vbeta and 13 Jbeta primers. Assay: immunoSEQ multiplex PCR; the TCRdb copy retains only in-frame clones and omits some. This sample carries about 160,000 clones, roughly four fifths of them seen once, and the ten largest clones take approximately 2.3%. Sequenced material: PBMCs. The receptors originated from a female donor in good health and CMV-seronegative.

The CDR3 region has the DNA TGTGCCAGCAGCCAGCGTAGGACCGGGGGGTTCAAGCAGTACTTC. It is translated as CASSQRRTGGFKQYF. The chain couples TRBV14 to TRBJ2-7; 7 bases agree with TRBD2. V shed 3 bases and J 8 bases; nucleotides not matched to a gene: 13. CDR3 length: 15 residues. The germline CDR1 and CDR2 sequences are SGHDN and FVKESK.

The chain is built from TRBV30 and TRBJ2-4; 7 bases agree with TRBD1. The germline CDR1 and CDR2 sequences are GTSNPN and SVGIG (reference sequence). The CDR3 contains 20 residues. V was clipped by 5 bases and J by 0 bases; unmatched bases: 22. Written as DNA, the CDR3 is TGTGCCTGGGCTATAAACAGGGGTAGTGCCTCAATCCTAGCCAAAAACATTCAGTACTTC. Translated: CAWAINRGSASILAKNIQYF.

This clone was observed a few times. The chain carries TRBV6-6 and TRBJ1-5; D is perhaps TRBD1 (5 bases). Germline V gene sequence: CDR1 MNHNY, CDR2 SVGAGI (reference sequence). V was pared by 8 bases and J by 4 bases, with 15 bases between. The CDR3 loop spans 14 amino acids. For the CDR3, the DNA is TGTGCCAGCTCTCAGGGCCTTGAGAATCAGCCCCAGCATTTT. It codes for CASSQGLENQPQHF.

The chain is built from TRBV11-2 and TRBJ2-7; 7 bases are a match to TRBD2. Germline assignment: CDR1 SGHAT and CDR2 FQNNGV. V was pared by 1 base and J by 4 bases, with 13 bases of the junction left unmatched. The CDR3 extends over 17 amino acids. The CDR3 DNA reads TGTGCCAGCAGCTTAGTAGTGGGGGGGGAGGGTCGGTACGAGCAGTACTTC. Residues: CASSLVVGGEGRYEQYF.

The chain links TRBV5-3 to TRBJ2-1, with D perhaps TRBD2 (6 bases). TRBV5-3 belongs to the ORF category, with a function that is uncertain. Between the trimmed V and J ends, which lost 4 bases and 2 bases, there was a span of 25 bases. CDR3 size: 19 residues. The CDR3 is CARSPIPSGGTGTYNEQFF. The CDR3 DNA is TGTGCCAGAAGCCCTATACCGTCCGGGGGAACGGGGACCTACAATGAGCAGTTCTTC.

Notes on this clone: Other DNA variants within this sample encode the same CDR3. The chain combines TRBV5-1 with TRBJ2-7; D gene unclear. This CDR3 is built from 13 residues. Germline CDR1 and CDR2: SGHRS and YFSETQ. Trimming removed 1 base at V and 2 bases at J, with 7 bases between. The CDR3 loop reads CASSLPGTYEQYF. CDR3 in DNA: TGCGCCAGCAGCTTGCCAGGAACCTACGAGCAGTACTTC.

This clone has more than one count but fewer than ten. V gene TRBV30 combines with J gene TRBJ2-7; tentatively, D is TRBD1 (6 bases). There are 12 residues in the CDR3. V dropped 2 bases and J dropped 3 bases, with 8 bases sitting between them. The V gene's germline CDR1 is GTSNPN and CDR2 SVGIG (reference sequence). CDR3 sequence reads: CAWSPQGYEQYF. The CDR3 DNA follows: TGTGCCTGGAGTCCACAGGGCTACGAGCAGTACTTC.

The chain is built from TRBV6-6 and TRBJ1-5; TRBD1 aligns across 7 bases. CDR1 is MNHNY and CDR2 is SVGAGI in the germline V gene (reference sequence). This CDR3 contains 15 residues. J was trimmed by 6 bases and V by 6 bases; bases with no gene match: 11. CDR3 residues: CASRRQGEGGQPQHF. The DNA for the CDR3 is TGTGCCAGCAGACGACAGGGTGAGGGAGGTCAGCCCCAGCATTTT.

CDR3 sequence (DNA): TGCGCCAGCAGCTTGGGGCCGGGGGGTTCGAACACCGGGGAGCTGTTTTTT. This sequence encodes CASSLGPGGSNTGELFF. The rearrangement links TRBV5-1 to TRBJ2-2, with 7 positions matching TRBD2. CDR1 SGHRS and CDR2 YFSETQ come from the germline V gene. This CDR3 comprises 17 residues. V lost 0 bases and J lost 0; bases outside the gene matches: 5.

This clone appeared a few times. J is TRBJ1-2 and V is TRBV4-3; D is ambiguous. The CDR3 covers 17 residues. CDR1 and CDR2 from the germline V gene are LGHNA and YSLEER. Trimming took 0 bases from V and 0 from J, leaving 14 bases between them. The CDR3: CASSQESVASPNYGYTF. Written as DNA, the CDR3 is TGCGCCAGCAGCCAAGAAAGTGTCGCCAGTCCTAACTATGGCTACACCTTC.

This clone was seen only a few times. The chain combines TRBV2 with TRBJ2-3; TRBD1 matches at 7 bases. V lost 6 bases to trimming and J lost 2 bases; unmatched junction nucleotides: 5. Germline V gene data show CDR1 as SNHLY and CDR2 as FYNNEI. The CDR3 runs to 14 residues. The CDR3 DNA is TGTGCCAGCAGGAGGGACAGCAACACAGATACGCAGTATTTT. It codes for CASRRDSNTDTQYF. The full variable domain, in which reference TRBV2 and TRBJ2-3 provide the parts outside the CDR3, is EPEVTQTPSHQVTQMGQEVILRCVPISNHLYFYWYRQILGQKVEFLVSFYNNEISEKSEIFDDQFSVERPDGSNFTLKIRSTKLEDSAMYFCASRRDSNTDTQYFGPGTRLTVL.

This chain connects TRBV5-1 to TRBJ1-2; 12 bases are a match to TRBD1. The CDR3 is made up of 16 amino acids. With V trimmed by 4 bases and J by 1 base, 5 bases remained unmatched. Germline CDR1 reads SGHRS; CDR2 reads YFSETQ. CDR3 sequence (DNA): TGCGCCAGCAGCCCCGGGACAGGGGGCCATAACTATGGCTACACCTTC. This translates into CASSPGTGGHNYGYTF.

The CDR3 DNA reads TGTGCCAGCAGCCAAGGCGGGTACAGAAGCACAGATACGCAGTATTTT. It encodes CASSQGGYRSTDTQYF. V and J are TRBV14 and TRBJ2-3; D may be TRBD2 (5 bases). This CDR3 is 16 amino acids long. CDR1 is SGHDN, CDR2 FVKESK, per germline. V was trimmed by 1 base and J by 0 bases, leaving 11 bases between them.

The chain is built from TRBV15 and TRBJ2-5; TRBD1 aligns across 7 bases. Germline CDR1 and CDR2: LNHNV and YYDKDF (reference sequence). Losses at the gene ends were 1 base for V and 1 base for J; bases not matched to a gene: 3. This CDR3 is 15 amino acids long. CDR3 bases: TGTGCCACCAGCAGAGTAGGGGGCCTCCAAGAGACCCAGTACTTC. It specifies CATSRVGGLQETQYF.

This clone has more than one count but fewer than ten. The chain combines TRBV29-1 with TRBJ2-6; 7 nucleotides align to TRBD1. This CDR3 is 15 amino acids long. Germline lookup yields CDR1 SQVTM and CDR2 ANQGSEA. After removal of 4 bases from V and 0 bases from J, the junction contained 3 bases not matched to a gene. The DNA for the CDR3 is TGCAGCGTTGGACAGGGTCTCTCTGGGGCCAACGTCCTGACTTTC. This translates into CSVGQGLSGANVLTF.

The chain uses TRBV7-2 and TRBJ2-3; 11 bases line up with TRBD1. This CDR3 has 14 amino acids. CDR1 is SGHTA, CDR2 FQGNSA, per germline. Trimming took 8 bases from V and 5 from J; bases not matched to a gene: 6. In DNA, the CDR3 is TGTGCCAGCGAGAGGGACAGGGGGGGAGATACGCAGTATTTT. This gives the protein CASERDRGGDTQYF.

This sequence joins TRBV5-6 and TRBJ2-5; D unresolved. With 0 bases removed from V and 1 base from J, the gap between germline ends came to 7 bases. The germline gives CDR1 SGHDT, CDR2 YYEEEE. The CDR3 length is 14 residues. This chain's CDR3 is CASSLDQVQETQYF. Here the CDR3 DNA reads TGTGCCAGCAGCTTGGACCAGGTCCAAGAGACCCAGTACTTC.

The chain joins TRBV6-1 to TRBJ2-7; D is possibly TRBD1 (5 bases). CDR3 length equals 16 residues. In germline, CDR1 is MNHNS, CDR2 SASEGT. Trimming shortened V by 3 bases and J by 1 base, and 16 bases separated the two germline ends. CDR3 nucleotides: TGTGCCAGCAGTGACGACAGTTGGGGCGCGTCCTACGAGCAGTACTTC. Protein: CASSDDSWGASYEQYF.

V is TRBV4-3 and J is TRBJ1-1, with D perhaps matching TRBD1 (5 bases). Trimming took 0 bases from V and 6 from J, leaving 17 bases between them. Per germline, CDR1 LGHNA and CDR2 YSLEER. CDR3 length equals 16 residues. The CDR3 sequence: CASSQDGVGEYAEAFF. CDR3 nucleotide sequence: TGCGCCAGCAGCCAAGATGGGGTAGGGGAATACGCTGAAGCTTTCTTT.